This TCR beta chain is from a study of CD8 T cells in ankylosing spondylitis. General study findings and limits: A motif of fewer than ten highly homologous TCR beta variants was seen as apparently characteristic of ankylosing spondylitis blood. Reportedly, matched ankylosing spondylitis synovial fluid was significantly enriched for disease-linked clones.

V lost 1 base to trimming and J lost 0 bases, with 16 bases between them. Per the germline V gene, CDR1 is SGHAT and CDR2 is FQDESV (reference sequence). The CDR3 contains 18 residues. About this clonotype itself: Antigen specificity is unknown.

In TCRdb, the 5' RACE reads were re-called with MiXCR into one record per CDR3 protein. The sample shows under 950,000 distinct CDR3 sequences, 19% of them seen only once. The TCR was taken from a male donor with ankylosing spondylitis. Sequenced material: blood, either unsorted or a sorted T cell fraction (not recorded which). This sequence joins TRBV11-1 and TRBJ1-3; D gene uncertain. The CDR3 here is CASSLEGLGRSSGNTIYF. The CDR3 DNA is TGTGCCAGCAGCTTAGAGGGCCTCGGTAGAAGCTCTGGAAACACCATATATTTT.